Many counts were recorded for the clone carrying this T cell receptor beta chain. The entry originates in a study of blood T cells in healthy people across ages. Across the whole study: About one barcoded TCR beta cDNA was captured per two T cells.

The CDR3 totals 15 residues. Trimming took off 1 base at V and 1 base at J, with 9 bases between the two ends. The germline V gene has CDR1 KGHDR and CDR2 SFDVKD. Next came a second PCR, run for about 7 to 12 cycles, which used a sample-barcoded 5' primer along with a J-beta primer mix. TCRdb ran MiXCR on the 5' RACE reads and lists one entry per CDR3 protein. The sample has 870,000 or so distinct CDR3 sequences, roughly 26% seen once. This chain links TRBV24-1 with TRBJ2-5, with a weak D call TRBD1 (6 bases). The clonotype was recovered from a woman of 80 years or more in good health. The sequencing input was blood. The CDR3 loop reads CATSDLGRGQETQYF. CDR3 nucleotide sequence: TGTGCCACCAGTGATTTAGGCAGGGGCCAAGAGACCCAGTACTTC.